This T cell receptor beta chain was documented in a study of T cells in Graves' hyperthyroidism and ophthalmopathy. Study results and limitations: Most thyroid clonotypes expanded above 0.001 were also detected in blood.

Germline V gives CDR1 SEHNR, CDR2 FQNEAQ (reference sequence). With 1 base removed from V and 5 bases from J, the gap between germline ends came to 6 bases. The length of the CDR3 is 13 residues. Diagnoses rested on clinical symptoms, serum thyroxine and TRAb, thyroid ultrasound and orbital computed tomography. PBMCs were collected from a roughly 10 ml volume of fresh peripheral blood. In this sample, this clonotype turned up many times. Its antigen is not identified. TCR beta CDR3 regions were amplified from RNA. HTBI primers were used for first-round RT-PCR of the TCR CDR3. TCRdb reprocessed the multiplex PCR reads via MiXCR and lists one record per CDR3 protein. This sample has hundreds of thousands of distinct CDR3 sequences, with 14% found just once.

The sequence came from a woman between 18 and 29 years old with Graves' hyperthyroidism. Material for sequencing was blood. The rearrangement links TRBV7-9 to TRBJ2-1, with unresolved D. The CDR3 sequence is CASSLVGNNEQFF. CDR3 DNA sequence: TGTGCCAGCAGCTTAGTAGGGAACAATGAGCAGTTCTTC.